These 15 T cell receptor beta chains came from one sample sequenced in a study of T cells in Graves' hyperthyroidism and ophthalmopathy (dated by TCRdb to about 2019). Library method: multiplex PCR. The sequencing machine was an Illumina HiSeq 2000. Amplification of TCR beta CDR3 regions was carried out from RNA transcripts. The first round of RT-PCR for the TCR CDR3 was performed with the HTBI primer set and the Qiagen OneStep RT-PCR kit. TCRdb handled the public reads itself, with Q25 trimming in fastp and clone calling in MiXCR, and kept productive beta chains. Rows are combined by CDR3 protein, so each entry shows the most common genes and DNA. This sample lists roughly 500,000 distinct CDR3 sequences; about 15% were detected once. The top ten clonotypes cover 4.5% to 6% of the sample. Input material: blood. Receptor source: a woman aged 25 to 39 with Graves' hyperthyroidism that later progressed to Graves' ophthalmopathy.

There are many counts of this clonotype. The chain has TRBV30 and TRBJ2-5, with 8 bases that match TRBD1. The CDR3 has 14 residues. Trimming took 2 bases from V and 7 from J; bases not matched to a gene: 9. The germline V gene encodes CDR1 GTSNPN and CDR2 SVGIG (reference sequence). The CDR3 spells CAWSTRTGLRTQYF. In nucleotides, the CDR3 is TGTGCCTGGAGTACTCGGACAGGGCTGAGGACCCAGTACTTC.

This clonotype was found many times. CDR3 protein: CASSFEGASGNQPQHF. In DNA form, the CDR3 reads TGTGCCAGCAGTTTCGAGGGGGCTAGCGGCAATCAGCCCCAGCATTTT. This rearrangement joins TRBV28 to TRBJ1-5; 7 nucleotides match TRBD1. The CDR3 is 16 amino acids. From germline, CDR1 is MDHEN and CDR2 SYDVKM. The trim removed 3 bases at V and 2 bases at J, leaving 7 bases unmatched.

As regards this clonotype: This may arise from a read error, as a much more abundant clone is one base away. This chain joins TRBV7-8 and TRBJ2-5; tentatively, D is TRBD1 or TRBD2 (5 bases each). Germline loops: CDR1 SGHVS, CDR2 FQNEAQ. CDR3 size: 15 residues. Trimming left V 5 bases short and J 8 bases short, with 21 bases between. Here the CDR3 reads CASSPGTNLPDTQYF. In DNA, the CDR3 is TGTGCCAGCAGCCCTGGGACCAACCTTCCGGATACCCAGTACTTC.

The table lists this clonotype with a few counts. This rearrangement joins TRBV20-1 to TRBJ2-3; 7 nucleotides match TRBD2. The V segment lost 3 bases and the J segment 7 bases; nucleotides outside the gene matches: 10. This CDR3 is built from 14 residues. Looked up from germline, CDR1 is DFQATT and CDR2 is SNEGSKA (reference sequence). CDR3 sequence reads: CSARGVRTSNTQYF. CDR3 nucleotide sequence: TGCAGTGCTAGGGGGGTACGGACTAGTAATACGCAGTATTTT.

The CDR3 nucleotides are TGTGCCACCAGTGATGGCGGGAACTCCTACGAGCAGTACTTC. Amino acid sequence: CATSDGGNSYEQYF. The chain combines TRBV24-1 with TRBJ2-7; TRBD2 might be the D (6 bases). CDR3 size: 14 residues. V was trimmed by 3 bases and J by 0 bases, leaving 8 bases between them. CDR1 is KGHDR, CDR2 SFDVKD, per germline.

This clonotype was counted ten times or more. The chain carries TRBV5-1 and TRBJ2-7; D is possibly TRBD1 (6 bases). The CDR3 has 14 amino acids. Trimming removed 5 bases from V and 2 bases from J, with 14 bases in between. Germline CDR1 SGHRS, CDR2 YFSETQ. The CDR3 spells CASRYRTATYEQYF. CDR3 coding DNA: TGCGCCAGCAGGTATCGGACAGCAACCTACGAGCAGTACTTC.

This clonotype was seen many times. V and J are TRBV19 and TRBJ2-2; no reliable D call. In germline, CDR1 is LNHDA, CDR2 SQIVND (reference sequence). V lost 4 bases, J lost 5 bases, and 17 bases lay in between. This CDR3 has 16 residues. Here the CDR3 reads CASSKATTPGTGELFF. The CDR3 nucleotides read TGTGCCAGTAGTAAGGCCACGACCCCTGGGACCGGGGAGCTGTTTTTT. The entire variable domain, with the rest obtained from reference TRBV19 and TRBJ2-2, is as follows: DGGITQSPKYLFRKEGQNVTLSCEQNLNHDAMYWYRQDPGQGLRLIYYSQIVNDFQKGDIAEGYSVSREKKESFPLTVTSAQKNPTAFYLCASSKATTPGTGELFFGEGSRLTVL.

In its sample, this clonotype was seen a few times. The chain links TRBV4-1 to TRBJ2-2, with D hard to call. The CDR3 totals 15 residues. From germline, CDR1 is MGHRA and CDR2 YSYEKL. The ends were cut back, 6 bases at V and 0 bases at J, with 11 bases in the middle. CDR3 amino acids: CASRHTVSNTGELFF. DNA of the CDR3: TGCGCCAGCAGGCATACAGTGTCGAACACCGGGGAGCTGTTTTTT.

V is TRBV19 and J is TRBJ1-2, with 9 bases identical to TRBD1. Germline values: CDR1 LNHDA, CDR2 SQIVND (reference sequence). This CDR3 is built from 14 residues. The V gene end was trimmed by 6 bases and the J gene end by 6 bases; junction bases not matched to a gene: 8. The CDR3 spells CASRDPGQGDGYTF. CDR3 in DNA: TGTGCCAGTAGAGACCCGGGACAGGGTGATGGCTACACCTTC. The entire variable domain, with the rest obtained from reference TRBV19 and TRBJ1-2, is as follows: DGGITQSPKYLFRKEGQNVTLSCEQNLNHDAMYWYRQDPGQGLRLIYYSQIVNDFQKGDIAEGYSVSREKKESFPLTVTSAQKNPTAFYLCASRDPGQGDGYTFGSGTRLTVV.

Many counts were recorded for this clonotype. The V gene is TRBV30, the J gene TRBJ2-1; TRBD1 is a possible D gene (5 bases). The V gene lost 0 bases and the J gene lost 7 bases, with 7 bases spanning the gap. In germline, CDR1 is GTSNPN, CDR2 SVGIG (reference sequence). CDR3 length: 12 amino acids. The CDR3 DNA reads TGTGCCTGGAGTGTACAGGCAAATGAGCAGTTCTTC. Its protein is CAWSVQANEQFF.

A remark on this clonotype: Lacking the conserved final phenylalanine or tryptophan, this CDR3 likely reflects a read error. The chain has TRBV11-2 and TRBJ2-3; 7 bases map to TRBD2. This CDR3 has 16 amino acids. V shed 5 bases, J shed 1 base, and the junction held 9 bases outside the gene matches. The germline CDR1 and CDR2 sequences are SGHAT and FQNNGV. This chain's CDR3 is CASSLRGEGGTDTQYY. In nucleotides, the CDR3 is TGTGCCAGCAGCCTCCGGGGGGAGGGCGGCACAGATACGCAGTATTAT.

As concerns this clonotype: A read error may explain this, as a much larger clone is one base away. This chain links TRBV5-1 with TRBJ1-6; 8 nucleotides agree with TRBD1. The J segment lost 8 bases and the V segment lost 4 bases, leaving 8 bases of the junction unmatched. The CDR3 is made up of 15 amino acids. The germline gives CDR1 SGHRS, CDR2 YFSETQ. The CDR3 DNA is TGCGCCAGCAGCATAGGGACAGGATCGGATTCACCCCTCCACTTT. This encodes CASSIGTGSDSPLHF. The full variable domain, its missing parts supplied by reference TRBV5-1 and TRBJ1-6, is KAGVTQTPRYLIKTRGQQVTLSCSPISGHRSVSWYQQTPGQGLQFLFEYFSETQRNKGNFPGRFSGRQFSNSRSEMNVSTLELGDSALYLCASSIGTGSDSPLHFGNGTRLTVT.

This clonotype was seen a handful of times. This chain uses TRBV7-6 with TRBJ1-2; D may be TRBD1 (6 bases). Germline CDR1 SGHVS, CDR2 FNYEAQ. CDR3 length equals 15 residues. The V end lost 0 bases, the J end lost 6 bases, and 14 bases lay between the germline ends. CDR3 sequence (DNA): TGTGCCAGCAGCTTAGCGGGGGGGGGGCGAGATGGCTACACCTTC. It specifies CASSLAGGGRDGYTF.

The chain is built from TRBV20-1 and TRBJ1-6; 8 bases line up with TRBD1. The CDR3 length is 15 residues. The ends lost 7 bases at V and 8 bases at J; junction bases unmatched: 13. CDR1 and CDR2 from the germline V gene are DFQATT and SNEGSKA (reference sequence). The CDR3 DNA is TGCAGTGAGAGAGGCCCAGGGGGCTCTTATTCACCCCTCCACTTT. Translating it yields CSERGPGGSYSPLHF.

The gene calls are TRBV11-3 and TRBJ2-3; D remains unclear. Germline V gene sequence: CDR1 SGHNT, CDR2 YENEEA. Between the trimmed V and J ends, which lost 2 bases and 2 bases, there was a span of 14 bases. CDR3 length: 16 residues. The CDR3 protein is CASSLSFSPTTDTQYF. The CDR3 DNA reads TGTGCCAGCAGCTTATCCTTTAGTCCAACCACAGATACGCAGTATTTT.